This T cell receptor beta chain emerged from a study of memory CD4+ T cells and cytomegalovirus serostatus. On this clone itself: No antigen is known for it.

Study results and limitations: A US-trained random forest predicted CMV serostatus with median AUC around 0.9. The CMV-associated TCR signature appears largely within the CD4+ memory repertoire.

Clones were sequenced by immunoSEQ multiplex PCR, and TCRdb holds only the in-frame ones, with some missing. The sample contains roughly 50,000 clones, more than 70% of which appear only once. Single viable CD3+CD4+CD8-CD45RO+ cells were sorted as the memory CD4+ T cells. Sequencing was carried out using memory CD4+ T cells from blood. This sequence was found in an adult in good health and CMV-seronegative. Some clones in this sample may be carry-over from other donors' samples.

CDR3 region: CASSFGYRDTQYF. The CDR3 nucleotides read TGTGCCAGCAGTTTCGGGTATAGAGATACGCAGTATTTT. The J gene is TRBJ2-3, the V gene TRBV28; D gene unclear. Germline loops: CDR1 MDHEN, CDR2 SYDVKM. V gave up 3 bases and J gave up 5 bases, with 9 bases separating them. The CDR3 loop spans 13 amino acids. Filled out from reference TRBV28 and TRBJ2-3, the complete variable domain reads DVKVTQSSRYLVKRTGEKVFLECVQDMDHENMFWYRQDPGLGLRLIYFSYDVKMKEKGDIPEGYSVSREKKERFSLILESASTNQTSMYLCASSFGYRDTQYFGPGTRLTVL.